This T cell receptor (beta chain) came from a study of PD-L1 blockade in urothelial cancer. As for the study in general: The study recovered a median of about 150,000 T cells per blood sample.

V was shortened by 3 bases and J by 0 bases, with 9 bases between the two germline ends. The CDR3 is 15 amino acids. Germline assignment: CDR1 MNHEY and CDR2 SMNVEV (reference sequence). Assay used: immunoSEQ multiplex PCR; TCRdb lists only in-frame clones, some missing. The data show about 52,000 clones, roughly 80% seen once. The V call is TRBV27, the J call TRBJ2-1, with D unresolved. This TCR was sampled from a man aged 65 to 79 with urothelial cancer. The sequencing here drew on PBMCs, taken around atezolizumab (anti-PD-L1) treatment. This CDR3 is CASSFLESSYNEQFF. CDR3 sequence (DNA): TGTGCCAGCAGTTTCTTGGAGAGCTCCTACAATGAGCAGTTCTTC.